The text below deals with one T cell receptor (beta chain). Per the original data handling: The assay estimated nucleated cells by amplifying reference gene primers. The method was immunoSEQ multiplex PCR; TCRdb's version includes in-frame clones alone and lacks a portion of them. That table gives V, J and clone size, and the DNA gave D and trimming. The data hold about 190,000 clones, with around 79% observed a single time. The sample belongs to a study of blood T cell repertoires in COVID-19. Study-wide context: Specimens from acute and convalescent COVID-19 originated in the United States, Italy and Spain. Sources were T cells, B-cell-depleted T cells, or PBMCs; the material itself was cDNA or gDNA.

Germline assignment: CDR1 LNHDA and CDR2 SQIVND (reference sequence). V was pared by 5 bases and J by 10 bases, with 7 bases of the junction left unmatched. The CDR3 runs to 12 residues. This TCR came from a man between 50 and 59 years old who had recovered from COVID-19. The sample was peripheral blood. V and J are TRBV19 and TRBJ1-1, with 7 bases matching TRBD1. The CDR3 is CASSQDRALAFF. CDR3 nucleotides: TGTGCCAGTAGTCAAGACAGGGCGTTAGCTTTCTTT.